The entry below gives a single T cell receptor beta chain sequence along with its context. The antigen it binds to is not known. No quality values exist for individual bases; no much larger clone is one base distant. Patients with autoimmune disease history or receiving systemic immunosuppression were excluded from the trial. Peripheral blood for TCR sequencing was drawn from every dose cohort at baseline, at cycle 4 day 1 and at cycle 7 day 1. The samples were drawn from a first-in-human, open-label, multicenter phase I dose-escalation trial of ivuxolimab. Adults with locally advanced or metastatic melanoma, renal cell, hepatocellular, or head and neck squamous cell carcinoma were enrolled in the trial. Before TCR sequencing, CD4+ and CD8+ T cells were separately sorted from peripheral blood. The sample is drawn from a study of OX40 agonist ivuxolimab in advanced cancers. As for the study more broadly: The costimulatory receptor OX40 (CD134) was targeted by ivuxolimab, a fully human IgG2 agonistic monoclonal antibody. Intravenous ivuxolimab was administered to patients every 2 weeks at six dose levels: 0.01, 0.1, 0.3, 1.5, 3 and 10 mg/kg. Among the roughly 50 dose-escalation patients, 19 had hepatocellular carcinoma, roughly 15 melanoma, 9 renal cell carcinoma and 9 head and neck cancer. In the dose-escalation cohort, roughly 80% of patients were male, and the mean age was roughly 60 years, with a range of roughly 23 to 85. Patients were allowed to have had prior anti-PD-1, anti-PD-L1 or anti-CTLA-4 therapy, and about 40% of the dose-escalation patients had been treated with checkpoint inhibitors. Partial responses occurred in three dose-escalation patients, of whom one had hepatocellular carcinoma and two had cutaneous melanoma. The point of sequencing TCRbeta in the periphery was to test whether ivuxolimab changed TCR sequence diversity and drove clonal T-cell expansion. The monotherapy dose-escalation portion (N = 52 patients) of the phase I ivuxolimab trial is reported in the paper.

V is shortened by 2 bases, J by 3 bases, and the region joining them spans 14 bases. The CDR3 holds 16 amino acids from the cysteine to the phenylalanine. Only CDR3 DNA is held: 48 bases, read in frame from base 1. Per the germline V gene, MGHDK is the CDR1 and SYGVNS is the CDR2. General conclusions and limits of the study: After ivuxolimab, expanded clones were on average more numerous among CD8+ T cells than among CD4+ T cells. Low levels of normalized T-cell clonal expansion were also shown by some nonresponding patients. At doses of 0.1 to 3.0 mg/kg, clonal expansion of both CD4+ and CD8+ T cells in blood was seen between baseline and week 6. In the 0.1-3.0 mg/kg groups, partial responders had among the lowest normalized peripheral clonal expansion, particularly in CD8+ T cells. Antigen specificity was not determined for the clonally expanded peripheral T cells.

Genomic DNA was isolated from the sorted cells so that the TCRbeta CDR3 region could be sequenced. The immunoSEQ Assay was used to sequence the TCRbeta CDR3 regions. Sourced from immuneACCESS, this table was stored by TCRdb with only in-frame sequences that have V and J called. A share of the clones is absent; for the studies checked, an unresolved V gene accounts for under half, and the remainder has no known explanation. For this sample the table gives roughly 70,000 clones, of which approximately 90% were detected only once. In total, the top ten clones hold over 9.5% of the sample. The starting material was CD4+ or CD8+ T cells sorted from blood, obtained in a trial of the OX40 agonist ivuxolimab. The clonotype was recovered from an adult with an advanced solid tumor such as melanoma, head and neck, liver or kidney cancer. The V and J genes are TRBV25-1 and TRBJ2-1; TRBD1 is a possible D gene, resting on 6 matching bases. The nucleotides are TGTGCCAGCAGTGAAGAAGACAGGCTCCTCTACAATGAGCAGTTCTTC. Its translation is CASSEEDRLLYNEQFF.